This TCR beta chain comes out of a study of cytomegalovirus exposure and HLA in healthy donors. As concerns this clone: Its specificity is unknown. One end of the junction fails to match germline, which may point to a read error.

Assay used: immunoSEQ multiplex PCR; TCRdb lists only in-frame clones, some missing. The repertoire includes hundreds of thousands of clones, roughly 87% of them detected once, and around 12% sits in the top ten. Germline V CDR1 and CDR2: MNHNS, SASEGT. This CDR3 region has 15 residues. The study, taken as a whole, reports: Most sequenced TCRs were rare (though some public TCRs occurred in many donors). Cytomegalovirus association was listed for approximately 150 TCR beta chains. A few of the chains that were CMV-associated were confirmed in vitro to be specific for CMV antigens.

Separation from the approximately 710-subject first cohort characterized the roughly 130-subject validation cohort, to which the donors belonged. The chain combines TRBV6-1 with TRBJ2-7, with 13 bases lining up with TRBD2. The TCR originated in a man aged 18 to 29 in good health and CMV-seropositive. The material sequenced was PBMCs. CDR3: CASREGLAGAYEQYF. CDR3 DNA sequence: TGTGCCAGCAGGGAAGGACTAGCGGGAGCTTACGAGCAGTACTTC.